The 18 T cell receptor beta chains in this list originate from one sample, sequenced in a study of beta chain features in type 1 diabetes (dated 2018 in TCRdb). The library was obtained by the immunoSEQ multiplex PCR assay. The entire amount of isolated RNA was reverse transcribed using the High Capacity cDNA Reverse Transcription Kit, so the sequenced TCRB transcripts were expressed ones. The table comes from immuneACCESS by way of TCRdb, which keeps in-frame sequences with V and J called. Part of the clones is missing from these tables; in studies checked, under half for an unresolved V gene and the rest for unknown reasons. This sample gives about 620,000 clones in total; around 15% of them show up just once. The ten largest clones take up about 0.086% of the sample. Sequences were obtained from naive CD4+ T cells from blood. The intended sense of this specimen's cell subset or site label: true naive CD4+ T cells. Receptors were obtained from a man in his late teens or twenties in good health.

Written as DNA, the CDR3 is TGTGCCAGCAGCCAACAGAGGGGAGGGGCCTACGAGCAGTACTTC. Its translation is CASSQQRGGAYEQYF. The rearrangement joins TRBV14 to TRBJ2-7, with TRBD2 identical over 7 bases. Trimming removed 2 bases from V and 2 bases from J; junction bases left unmatched: 6. Germline CDR1 reads SGHDN; CDR2 reads FVKESK. The CDR3 is made up of 15 amino acids. The variable domain in full, with the rest retrieved from reference TRBV14 and TRBJ2-7, is EAGVTQFPSHSVIEKGQTVTLRCDPISGHDNLYWYRRVMGKEIKFLLHFVKESKQDESGMPNNRFLAERTGGTYSTLKVQPAELEDSGVYFCASSQQRGGAYEQYFGPGTRLTVT.

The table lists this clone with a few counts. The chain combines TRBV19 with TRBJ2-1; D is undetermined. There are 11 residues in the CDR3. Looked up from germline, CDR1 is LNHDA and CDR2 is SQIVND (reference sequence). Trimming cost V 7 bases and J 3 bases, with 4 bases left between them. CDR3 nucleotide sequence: TGTGCCAGTACGAGCTACAATGAGCAGTTCTTC. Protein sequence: CASTSYNEQFF.

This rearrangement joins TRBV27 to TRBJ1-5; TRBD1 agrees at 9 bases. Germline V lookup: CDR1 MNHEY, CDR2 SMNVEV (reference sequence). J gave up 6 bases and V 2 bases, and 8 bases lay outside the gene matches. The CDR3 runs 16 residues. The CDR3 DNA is TGTGCCAGCAGTTTAAGGCTACGGGACAGGGCTCAGCCCCAGCATTTT. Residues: CASSLRLRDRAQPQHF.

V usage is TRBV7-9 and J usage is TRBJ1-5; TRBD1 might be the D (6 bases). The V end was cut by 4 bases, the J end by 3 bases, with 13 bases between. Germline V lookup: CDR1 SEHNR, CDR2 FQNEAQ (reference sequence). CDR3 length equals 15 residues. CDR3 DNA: TGTGCCAGCAGCTCGGTCCAGGGGACCAATCAGCCCCAGCATTTT. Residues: CASSSVQGTNQPQHF.

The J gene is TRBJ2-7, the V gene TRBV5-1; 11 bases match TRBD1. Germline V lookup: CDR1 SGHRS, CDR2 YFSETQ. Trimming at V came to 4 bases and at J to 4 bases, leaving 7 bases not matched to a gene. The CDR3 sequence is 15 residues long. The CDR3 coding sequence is TGCGCCAGCAGCGCGGGACAGGGGGAGGTTTACGAGCAGTACTTC. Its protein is CASSAGQGEVYEQYF.

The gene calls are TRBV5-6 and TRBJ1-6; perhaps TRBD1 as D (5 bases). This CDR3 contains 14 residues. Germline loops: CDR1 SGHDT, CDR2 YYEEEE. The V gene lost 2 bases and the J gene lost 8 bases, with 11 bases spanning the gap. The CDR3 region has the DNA TGTGCCAGCAGCTTAGGGGATAGGCATTCACCCCTCCACTTT. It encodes CASSLGDRHSPLHF.

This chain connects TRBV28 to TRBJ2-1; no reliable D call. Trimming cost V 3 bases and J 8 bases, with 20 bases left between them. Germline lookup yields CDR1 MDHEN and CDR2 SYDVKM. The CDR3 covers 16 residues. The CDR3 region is CASSFNGWPMGDEQFF. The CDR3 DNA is TGTGCCAGCAGTTTTAACGGATGGCCGATGGGCGATGAGCAGTTCTTC.

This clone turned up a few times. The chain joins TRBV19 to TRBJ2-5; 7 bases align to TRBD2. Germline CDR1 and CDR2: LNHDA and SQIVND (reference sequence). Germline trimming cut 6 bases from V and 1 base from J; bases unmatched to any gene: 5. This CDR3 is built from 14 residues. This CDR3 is CASRSAGIQETQYF. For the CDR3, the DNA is TGTGCCAGTAGATCAGCGGGAATCCAAGAGACCCAGTACTTC.

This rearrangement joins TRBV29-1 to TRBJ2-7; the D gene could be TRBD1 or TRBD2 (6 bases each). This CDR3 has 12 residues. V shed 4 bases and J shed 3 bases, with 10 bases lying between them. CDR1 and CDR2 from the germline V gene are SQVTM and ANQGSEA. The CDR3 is CSVVKGGYEQYF. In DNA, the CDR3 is TGCAGCGTTGTGAAGGGGGGCTACGAGCAGTACTTC.

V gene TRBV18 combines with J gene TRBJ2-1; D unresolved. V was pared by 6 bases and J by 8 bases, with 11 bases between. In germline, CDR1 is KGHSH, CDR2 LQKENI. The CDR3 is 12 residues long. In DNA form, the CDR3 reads TGTGCCAGCTCCCCGTCGGCCGATGAGCAGTTCTTC. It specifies CASSPSADEQFF.

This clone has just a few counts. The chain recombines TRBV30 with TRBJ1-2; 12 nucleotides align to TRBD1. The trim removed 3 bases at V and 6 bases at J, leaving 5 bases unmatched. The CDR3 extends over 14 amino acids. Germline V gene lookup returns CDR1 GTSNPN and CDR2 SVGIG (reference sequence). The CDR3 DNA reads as TGTGCCTGGAGCCTCCGGGACAGGGGGCATGGCTACACCTTC. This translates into CAWSLRDRGHGYTF.

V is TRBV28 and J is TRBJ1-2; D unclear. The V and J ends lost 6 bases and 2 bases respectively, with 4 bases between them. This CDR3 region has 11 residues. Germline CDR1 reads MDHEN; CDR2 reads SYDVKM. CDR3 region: CASRGNYGYTF. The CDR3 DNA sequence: TGTGCCAGCAGAGGGAACTATGGCTACACCTTC.

CDR3 bases: TGTGCCAGTAGTATCCCAGGGGACCAAGAGACCCAGTACTTC. Translation gives CASSIPGDQETQYF. The V and J genes are TRBV19 and TRBJ2-5; TRBD1 is a possible D gene (6 bases). There are 14 residues in the CDR3. The ends were cut back, 3 bases at V and 0 bases at J, with 8 bases in the middle. CDR1 and CDR2 (germline): LNHDA, SQIVND (reference sequence).

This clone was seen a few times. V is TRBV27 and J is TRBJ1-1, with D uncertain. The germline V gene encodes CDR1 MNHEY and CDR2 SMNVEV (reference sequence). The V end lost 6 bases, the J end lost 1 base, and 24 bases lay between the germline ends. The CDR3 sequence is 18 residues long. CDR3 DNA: TGTGCCAGCAGCCAGCGGACGGATCTTTGGAGTGCGAACACTGAAGCTTTCTTT. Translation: CASSQRTDLWSANTEAFF.

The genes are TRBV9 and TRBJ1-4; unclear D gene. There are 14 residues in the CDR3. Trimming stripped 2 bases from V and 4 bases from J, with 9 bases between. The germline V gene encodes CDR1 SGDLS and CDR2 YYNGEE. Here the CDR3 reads CASSVGWSNEKLFF. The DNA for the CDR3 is TGTGCCAGCAGCGTTGGGTGGAGTAATGAAAAACTGTTTTTT.

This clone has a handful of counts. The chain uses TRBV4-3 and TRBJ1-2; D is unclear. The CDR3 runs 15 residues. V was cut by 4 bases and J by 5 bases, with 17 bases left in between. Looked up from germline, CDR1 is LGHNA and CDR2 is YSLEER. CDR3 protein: CASSPEQVQNYGYTF. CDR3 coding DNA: TGCGCCAGCAGCCCGGAGCAGGTGCAGAATTATGGCTACACCTTC.

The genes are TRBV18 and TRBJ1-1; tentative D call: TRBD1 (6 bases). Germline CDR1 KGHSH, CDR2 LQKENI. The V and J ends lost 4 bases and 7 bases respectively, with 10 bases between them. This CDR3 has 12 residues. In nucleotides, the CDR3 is TGTGCCAGCTCACTAGGACAGCTTGAAGCTTTCTTT. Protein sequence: CASSLGQLEAFF.

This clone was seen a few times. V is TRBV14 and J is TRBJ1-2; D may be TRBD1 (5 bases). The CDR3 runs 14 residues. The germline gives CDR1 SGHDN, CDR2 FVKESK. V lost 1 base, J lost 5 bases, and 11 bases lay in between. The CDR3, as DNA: TGTGCCAGCAGCCAAGTTCAGGGTTCATATGGCTACACCTTC. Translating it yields CASSQVQGSYGYTF. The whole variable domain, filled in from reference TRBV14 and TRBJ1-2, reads EAGVTQFPSHSVIEKGQTVTLRCDPISGHDNLYWYRRVMGKEIKFLLHFVKESKQDESGMPNNRFLAERTGGTYSTLKVQPAELEDSGVYFCASSQVQGSYGYTFGSGTRLTVV.